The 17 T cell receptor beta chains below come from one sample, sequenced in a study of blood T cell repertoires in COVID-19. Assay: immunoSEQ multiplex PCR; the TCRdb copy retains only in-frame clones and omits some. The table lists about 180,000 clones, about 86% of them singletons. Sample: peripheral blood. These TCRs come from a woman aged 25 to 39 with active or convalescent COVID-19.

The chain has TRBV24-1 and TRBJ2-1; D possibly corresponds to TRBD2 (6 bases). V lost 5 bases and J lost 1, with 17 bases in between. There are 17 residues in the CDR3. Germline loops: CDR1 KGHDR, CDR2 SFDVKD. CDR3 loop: CATSGSGDLGSYNEQFF. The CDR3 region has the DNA TGTGCCACCAGTGGTTCGGGGGATCTGGGGTCCTACAATGAGCAGTTCTTC.

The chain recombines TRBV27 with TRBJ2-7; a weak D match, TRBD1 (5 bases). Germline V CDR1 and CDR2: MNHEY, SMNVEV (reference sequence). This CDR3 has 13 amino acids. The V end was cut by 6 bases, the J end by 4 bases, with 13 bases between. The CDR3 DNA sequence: TGTGCCAGCAGCCTAGAGTACAGGTACGAGCAGTACTTC. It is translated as CASSLEYRYEQYF.

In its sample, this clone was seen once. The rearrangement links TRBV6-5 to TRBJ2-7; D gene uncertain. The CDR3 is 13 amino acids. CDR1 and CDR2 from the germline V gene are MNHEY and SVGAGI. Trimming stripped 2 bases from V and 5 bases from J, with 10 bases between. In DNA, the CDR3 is TGTGCCAGCAGTTACGTCCGAGGAGACGAGCAGTACTTC. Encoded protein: CASSYVRGDEQYF.

This CDR3 is CATSGGQGNQPQHF. CDR3 nucleotides: TGTGCCACCAGCGGTGGACAGGGCAATCAGCCCCAGCATTTT. This chain uses TRBV15 with TRBJ1-5, with TRBD1 identical over 7 bases. Germline trimming cut 5 bases from V and 2 bases from J; bases unmatched to any gene: 3. Germline-derived CDR1 and CDR2 are LNHNV and YYDKDF (reference sequence). The CDR3 consists of 14 residues.

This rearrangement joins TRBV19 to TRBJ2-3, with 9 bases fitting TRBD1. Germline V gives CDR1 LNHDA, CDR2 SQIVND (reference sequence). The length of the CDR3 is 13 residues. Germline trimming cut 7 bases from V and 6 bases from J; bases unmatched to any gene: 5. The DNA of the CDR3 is TGTGCCAGTATGGGGGACAGGGTGGATACGCAGTATTTT. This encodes CASMGDRVDTQYF.

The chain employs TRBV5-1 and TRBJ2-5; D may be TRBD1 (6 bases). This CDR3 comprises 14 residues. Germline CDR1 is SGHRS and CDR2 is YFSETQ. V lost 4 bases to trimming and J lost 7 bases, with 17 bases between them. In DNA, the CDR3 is TGCGCCAGCAGCCCATCCACACAGGGTAGGACCCAGTACTTC. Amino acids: CASSPSTQGRTQYF.

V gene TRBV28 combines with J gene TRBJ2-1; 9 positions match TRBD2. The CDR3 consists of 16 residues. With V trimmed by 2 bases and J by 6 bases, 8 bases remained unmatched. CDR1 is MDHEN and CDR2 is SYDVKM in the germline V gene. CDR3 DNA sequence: TGTGCCAGCAGTTTACATGCGGGAGGGCGGGCCAATGAGCAGTTCTTC. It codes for CASSLHAGGRANEQFF.

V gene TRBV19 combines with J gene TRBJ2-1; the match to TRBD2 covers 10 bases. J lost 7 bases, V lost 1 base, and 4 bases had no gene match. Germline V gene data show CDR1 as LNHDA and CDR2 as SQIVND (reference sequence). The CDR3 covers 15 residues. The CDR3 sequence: CASSIGAGGPNEQFF. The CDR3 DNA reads TGTGCCAGTAGTATAGGAGCGGGAGGGCCTAATGAGCAGTTCTTC.

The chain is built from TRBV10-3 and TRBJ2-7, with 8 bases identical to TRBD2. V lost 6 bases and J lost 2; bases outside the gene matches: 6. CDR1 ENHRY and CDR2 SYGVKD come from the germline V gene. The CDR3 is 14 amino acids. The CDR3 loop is CAIRDGSGTYEQYF. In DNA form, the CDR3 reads TGTGCCATCAGGGATGGTAGCGGGACCTACGAGCAGTACTTC.

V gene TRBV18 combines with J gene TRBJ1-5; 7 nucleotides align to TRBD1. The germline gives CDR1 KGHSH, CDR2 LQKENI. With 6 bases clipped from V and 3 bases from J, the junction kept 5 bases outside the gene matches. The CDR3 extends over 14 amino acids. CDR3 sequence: CASSYRGDNQPQHF. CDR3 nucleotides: TGTGCCAGCTCTTACAGGGGTGACAATCAGCCCCAGCATTTT.

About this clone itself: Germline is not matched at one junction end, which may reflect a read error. CDR3 DNA sequence: TGTGCCAGCAGCCAAGCGAATGGCAGGGGGCTGAGGTTT. It translates to CASSQANGRGLRF. The V and J genes are TRBV3-1 (or the pseudogene TRBV3-2) and TRBJ1-3, with TRBD1 matching over 8 bases. The CDR3 consists of 13 residues. The germline V gene has CDR1 LGHDT and CDR2 YNNKEL (reference sequence).

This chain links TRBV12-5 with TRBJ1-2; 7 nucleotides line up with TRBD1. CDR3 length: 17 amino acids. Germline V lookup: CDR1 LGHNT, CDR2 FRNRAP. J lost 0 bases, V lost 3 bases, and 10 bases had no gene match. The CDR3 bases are TGTGCTAGTGGTTTCCCTCCGGGACAGATGCCTAACTATGGCTACACCTTC. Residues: CASGFPPGQMPNYGYTF.

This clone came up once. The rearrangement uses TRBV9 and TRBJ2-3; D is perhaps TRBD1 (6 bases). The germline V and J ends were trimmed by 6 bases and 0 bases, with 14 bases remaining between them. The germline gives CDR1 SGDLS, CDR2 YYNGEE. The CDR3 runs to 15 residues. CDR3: CASTRAGASTDTQYF. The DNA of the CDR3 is TGTGCCAGCACCAGGGCAGGGGCTAGCACAGATACGCAGTATTTT.

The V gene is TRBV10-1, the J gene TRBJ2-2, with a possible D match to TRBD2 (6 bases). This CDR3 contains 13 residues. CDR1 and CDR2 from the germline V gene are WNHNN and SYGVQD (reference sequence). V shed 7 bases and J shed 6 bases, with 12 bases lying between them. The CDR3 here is CASNPSVPGELFF. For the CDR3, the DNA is TGCGCCAGCAACCCTAGCGTTCCCGGGGAGCTGTTTTTT.

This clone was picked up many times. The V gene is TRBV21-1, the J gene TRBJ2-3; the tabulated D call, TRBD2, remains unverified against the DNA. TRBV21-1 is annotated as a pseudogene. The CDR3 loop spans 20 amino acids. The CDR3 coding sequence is TGTGCCAGCAGCAAAGTCAGGGTTACTAGCGGGAGGCCAAGCACAGATACGCAGTATTTT. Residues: CASSKVRVTSGRPSTDTQYF.

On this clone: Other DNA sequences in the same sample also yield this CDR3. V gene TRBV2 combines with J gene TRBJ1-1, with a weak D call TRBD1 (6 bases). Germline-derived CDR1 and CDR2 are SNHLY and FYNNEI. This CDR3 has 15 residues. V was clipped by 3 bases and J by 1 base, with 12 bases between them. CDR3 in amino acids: CASSEAGRGNTEAFF. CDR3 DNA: TGTGCCAGCAGTGAGGCGGGCAGGGGGAACACTGAAGCTTTCTTT.

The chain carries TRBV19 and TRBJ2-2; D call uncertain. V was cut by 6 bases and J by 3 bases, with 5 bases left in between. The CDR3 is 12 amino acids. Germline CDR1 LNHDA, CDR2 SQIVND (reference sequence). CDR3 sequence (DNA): TGTGCCAGTAGAGAGGACACCGGGGAGCTGTTTTTT. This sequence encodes CASREDTGELFF.